This T cell receptor beta chain was sequenced in a study of blood T cell repertoires in COVID-19. Study details: Both acute and convalescent COVID-19 samples were obtained from the United States, Italy and Spain. PBMCs, B-cell-depleted T cells, or T cells provided the cDNA or gDNA that made up the material.

Per the study methods: Amplification of reference gene primers provided the estimated nucleated cell counts. Method: immunoSEQ multiplex PCR; TCRdb's copy keeps in-frame clones and lacks some. From that table come the V and J calls and clone size; the DNA was used to work out D and trimming. The table records roughly 290,000 clones, 85% to 90% of them present only once. CDR1 is SGHNT and CDR2 is YYREEE in the germline V gene (reference sequence). With 4 bases clipped from V and 7 bases from J, the junction kept 5 bases outside the gene matches. There are 13 residues in the CDR3. This receptor was obtained from a young man with acute or convalescent COVID-19. Sequencing was carried out using peripheral blood. The chain is built from TRBV5-4 and TRBJ1-2; 9 positions agree with TRBD1. CDR3 in amino acids: CASSQDRGFGYTF. The DNA for the CDR3 is TGTGCCAGCAGCCAGGACAGGGGCTTTGGCTACACCTTC.